This TCR beta chain emerged from a study of CD8+ T cells in alopecia areata. At the level of the study: Treated patients swallowed 5 to 10 mg of oral tofacitinib twice daily. Using the percentage of affected scalp area, treated patients' severity was scored. Findings of the study overall: Normal scalp had lower clonality than lesional scalp, with alopecia totalis/universalis lesions showing this most strongly.

Note on this clone: What it binds is not known.

Germline V gene data show CDR1 as SNHLY and CDR2 as FYNNEI. The CDR3 totals 12 residues. V lost 5 bases and J 7 bases, leaving 11 bases between the germline ends. Treatment defined: oral pan-JAK inhibitor, 5-10 mg twice daily. PBMCs provided sorted CD4+ and CD8+ T cells. Reverse transcription of extracted RNA yielded cDNA, which provided the sequencing template. Repertoires were generated with immunoSEQ multiplex PCR, while TCRdb's copy carries only in-frame clones and drops some. The table has roughly 250,000 clones, 50% to 75% seen once; the top ten hold more than 0.85%. Specimen: CD4+ T cells sorted from blood, collected around week 53, from a patient treated with tofacitinib. The TCR was taken from a human donor with alopecia areata. The rearrangement uses TRBV2 and TRBJ1-1; D gene uncertain. The CDR3 DNA reads TGTGCCAGCAGTCCGGGTCCCGGTGAAGCTTTCTTT. Its translation: CASSPGPGEAFF.